This record covers a single T cell receptor beta chain. Time point in this sample: peripheral blood 6 weeks after treatment start. This sample is part of a study of PD-L1 blockade in urothelial cancer. Whole-study context: Earlier, patients had received 0 to 3 chemotherapy regimens. Blood was evaluated 3 weeks (second dose) and 6 weeks after therapy began. Blood samples had a median of 141,255 T cells.

This table comes from immunoSEQ multiplex PCR, and its TCRdb copy is limited to in-frame clones, with some not included. The sample includes 120,000 or so clones, 86% of them seen just once. The V gene's germline CDR1 is MGHRA and CDR2 YSYEKL. V gave up 4 bases and J gave up 2 bases; unmatched junction bases: 4. CDR3 length: 14 amino acids. This clonotype originated in a man over 45 with urothelial cancer. The source material was PBMCs, sampled around atezolizumab (anti-PD-L1) treatment. This sequence joins TRBV4-1 and TRBJ2-5; 7 positions agree with TRBD1. The CDR3 here is CASSRTGQQETQYF. The CDR3 DNA follows: TGCGCCAGCAGCCGAACGGGACAGCAAGAGACCCAGTACTTC.